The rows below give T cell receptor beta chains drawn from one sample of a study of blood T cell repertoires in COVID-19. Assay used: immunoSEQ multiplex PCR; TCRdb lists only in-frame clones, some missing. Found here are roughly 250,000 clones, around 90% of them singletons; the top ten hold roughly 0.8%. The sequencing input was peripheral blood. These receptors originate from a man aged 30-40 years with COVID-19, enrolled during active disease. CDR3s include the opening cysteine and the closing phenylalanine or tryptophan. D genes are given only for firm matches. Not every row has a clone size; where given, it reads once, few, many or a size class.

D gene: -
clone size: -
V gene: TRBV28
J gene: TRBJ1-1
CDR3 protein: CASSLIGGGGTEAFF
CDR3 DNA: TGTGCCAGCAGTTTAATTGGCGGGGGGGGCACTGAAGCTTTCTTT

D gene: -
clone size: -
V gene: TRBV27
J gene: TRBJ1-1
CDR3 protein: CASSDRRRNTEAFF
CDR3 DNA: TGTGCCAGCAGCGACAGACGGCGCAACACTGAAGCTTTCTTT

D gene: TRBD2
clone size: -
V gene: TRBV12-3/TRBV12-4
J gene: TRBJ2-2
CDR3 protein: CASSAGVGELFF
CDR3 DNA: TGTGCCAGCAGTGCGGGGGTCGGGGAGCTGTTTTTT

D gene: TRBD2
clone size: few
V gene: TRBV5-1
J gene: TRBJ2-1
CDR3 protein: CASSSGGTPNEQFF
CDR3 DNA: TGCGCCAGCAGCTCCGGGGGGACCCCTAATGAGCAGTTCTTC

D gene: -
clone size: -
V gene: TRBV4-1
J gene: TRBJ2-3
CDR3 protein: CASSQEWAADTQYF
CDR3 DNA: TGCGCCAGCAGCCAAGAATGGGCCGCAGATACGCAGTATTTT

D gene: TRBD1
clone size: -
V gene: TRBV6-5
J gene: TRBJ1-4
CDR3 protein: CASRTGTAYNEKLFF
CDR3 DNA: TGTGCCAGCAGGACCGGGACAGCCTATAATGAAAAACTGTTTTTT

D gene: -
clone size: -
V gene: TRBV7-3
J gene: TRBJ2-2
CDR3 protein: CASSLKASETGELFF
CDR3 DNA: TGTGCCAGCAGCTTAAAGGCCAGCGAAACCGGGGAGCTGTTTTTT

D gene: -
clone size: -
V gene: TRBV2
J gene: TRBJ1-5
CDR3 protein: CASSAPNQPQHF
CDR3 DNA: TGTGCCAGCAGTGCCCCGAATCAGCCCCAGCATTTT

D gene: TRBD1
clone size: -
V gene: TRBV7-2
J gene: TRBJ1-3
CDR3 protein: CASSRDRALSGNTIYF
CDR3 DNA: TGTGCCAGCAGCCGCGACAGGGCCCTCTCTGGAAACACCATATATTTT

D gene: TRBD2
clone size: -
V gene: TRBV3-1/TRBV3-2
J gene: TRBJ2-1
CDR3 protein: CASSPYLGLAGGPDEQFF
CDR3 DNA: TGTGCCAGCAGCCCTTATCTGGGACTAGCGGGGGGGCCGGATGAGCAGTTCTTC

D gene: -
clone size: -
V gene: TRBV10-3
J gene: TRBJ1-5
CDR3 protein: CASREGDKNQPQHF
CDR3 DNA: TGTGCCAGCCGGGAGGGAGACAAGAATCAGCCCCAGCATTTT

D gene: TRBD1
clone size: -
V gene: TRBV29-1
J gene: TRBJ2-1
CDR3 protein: CSVVRDSNEQFF
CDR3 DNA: TGCAGCGTTGTCCGGGACAGCAATGAGCAGTTCTTC

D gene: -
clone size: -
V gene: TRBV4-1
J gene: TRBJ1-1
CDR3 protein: CASSQGQANTEAFF
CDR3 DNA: TGCGCCAGCAGCCAAGGGCAGGCCAACACTGAAGCTTTCTTT

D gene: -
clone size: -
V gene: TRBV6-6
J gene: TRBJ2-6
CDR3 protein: CASRNRENSGANVLTF
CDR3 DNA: TGTGCCAGCAGAAACAGAGAAAACTCTGGGGCCAACGTCCTGACTTTC

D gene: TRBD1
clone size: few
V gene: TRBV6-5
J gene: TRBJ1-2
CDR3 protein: CASSSGDRGVGYTF
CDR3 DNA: TGTGCCAGCAGTTCAGGAGACAGGGGTGTCGGCTACACCTTC

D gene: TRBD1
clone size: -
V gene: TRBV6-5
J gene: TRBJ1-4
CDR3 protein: CASSGDRDEKLFF
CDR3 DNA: TGTGCCAGCAGCGGCGACAGGGATGAAAAACTGTTTTTT

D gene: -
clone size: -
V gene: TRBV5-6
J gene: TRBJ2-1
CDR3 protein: CASSRSGVNNEQFF
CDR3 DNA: TGTGCCAGCAGCCGGTCCGGGGTTAACAATGAGCAGTTCTTC

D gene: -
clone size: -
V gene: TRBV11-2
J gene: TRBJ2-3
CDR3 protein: CASSLGSVFTDTQYF
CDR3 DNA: TGTGCCAGCAGCTTAGGCAGTGTGTTCACAGATACGCAGTATTTT

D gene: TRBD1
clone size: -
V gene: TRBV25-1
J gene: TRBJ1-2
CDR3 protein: CASSFRGDGLYGYTF
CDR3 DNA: TGTGCCAGCAGCTTCAGGGGGGACGGACTCTATGGCTACACCTTC

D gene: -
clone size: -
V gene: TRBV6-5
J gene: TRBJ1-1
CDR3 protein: CASSWEDRVSEAFF
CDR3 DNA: TGTGCCAGCAGTTGGGAAGACAGAGTGAGTGAAGCTTTCTTT

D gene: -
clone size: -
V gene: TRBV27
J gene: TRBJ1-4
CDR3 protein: CASSPNRAEKLFF
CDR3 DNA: TGTGCCAGCAGTCCTAACAGGGCTGAAAAACTGTTTTTT

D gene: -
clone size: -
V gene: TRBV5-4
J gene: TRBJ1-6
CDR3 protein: CASSLGPLIDNSPLHF
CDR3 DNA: TGTGCCAGCAGCTTGGGTCCCCTGATAGATAATTCACCCCTCCACTTT

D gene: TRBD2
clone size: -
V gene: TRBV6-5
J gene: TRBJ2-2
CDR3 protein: CASIAGGPTGELFF
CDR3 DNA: TGTGCCAGCATCGCGGGGGGGCCCACCGGGGAGCTGTTTTTT

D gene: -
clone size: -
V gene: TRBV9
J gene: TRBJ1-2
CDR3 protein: CASTLDGDNYGYTF
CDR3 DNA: TGTGCCAGCACCCTAGACGGAGATAACTATGGCTACACCTTC

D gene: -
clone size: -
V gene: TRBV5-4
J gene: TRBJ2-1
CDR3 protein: CASSRSLHRAEGNEQFF
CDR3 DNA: TGTGCCAGCAGCCGCTCGTTACACAGGGCCGAGGGGAATGAGCAGTTCTTC

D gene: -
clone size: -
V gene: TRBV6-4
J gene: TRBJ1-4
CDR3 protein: CASRGTLTF
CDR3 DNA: TGTGCCAGCAGGGGGACACTCACTTTT

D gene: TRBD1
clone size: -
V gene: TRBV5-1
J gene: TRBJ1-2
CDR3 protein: CASSPETGGGGYTF
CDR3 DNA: TGCGCCAGCAGCCCGGAGACAGGGGGCGGGGGCTACACCTTC

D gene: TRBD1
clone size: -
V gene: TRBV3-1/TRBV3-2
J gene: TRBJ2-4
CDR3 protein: CASSQAQQGIQYF
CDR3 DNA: TGTGCCAGCAGCCAGGCCCAACAGGGGATTCAGTACTTC

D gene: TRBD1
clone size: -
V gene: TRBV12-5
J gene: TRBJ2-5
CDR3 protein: CASGSRDRGLRETQYF
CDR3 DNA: TGTGCTAGTGGTTCCAGGGACAGGGGGCTCCGAGAGACCCAGTACTTC

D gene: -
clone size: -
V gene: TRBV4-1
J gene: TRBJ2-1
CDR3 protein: CASSQERVGDWANEQFF
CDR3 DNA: TGCGCCAGCAGCCAAGAACGAGTCGGGGACTGGGCCAATGAGCAGTTCTTC

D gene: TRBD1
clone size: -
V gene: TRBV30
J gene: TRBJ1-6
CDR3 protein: CAWSRTGGMTPLHF
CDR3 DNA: TGTGCCTGGAGTCGGACAGGGGGAATGACACCCCTCCACTTT

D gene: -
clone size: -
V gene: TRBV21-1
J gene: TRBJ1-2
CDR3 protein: CASSSLGQGTSYGYTF
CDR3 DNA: TGTGCCAGCAGCTCCCTTGGACAGGGTACTAGCTATGGCTACACCTTC

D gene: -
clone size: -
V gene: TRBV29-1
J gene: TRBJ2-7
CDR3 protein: CSVVSSLNSYEQYF
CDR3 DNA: TGCAGCGTTGTAAGCTCCTTGAATTCCTACGAGCAGTACTTC

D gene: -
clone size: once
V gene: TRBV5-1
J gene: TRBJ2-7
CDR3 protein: CASSSRTNSDEQYF
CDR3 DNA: TGCGCCAGCAGCTCACGGACAAACAGCGACGAGCAGTACTTC

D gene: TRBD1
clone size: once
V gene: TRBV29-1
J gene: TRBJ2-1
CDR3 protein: CSVDRDRVGNEQFF
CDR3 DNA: TGCAGCGTTGACCGGGACAGGGTAGGGAATGAGCAGTTCTTC

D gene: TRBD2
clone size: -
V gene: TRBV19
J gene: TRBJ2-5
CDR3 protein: CASSRGAQETQYF
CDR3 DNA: TGTGCCAGCTCGCGGGGGGCCCAAGAGACCCAGTACTTC

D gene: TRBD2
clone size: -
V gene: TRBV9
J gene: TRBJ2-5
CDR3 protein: CASSVASGGPIRETQYF
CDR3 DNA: TGTGCCAGCAGCGTTGCTAGCGGGGGGCCGATCCGAGAGACCCAGTACTTC

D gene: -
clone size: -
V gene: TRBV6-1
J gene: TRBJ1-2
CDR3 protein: CASSVLLGQGNAYGYTF
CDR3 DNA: TGTGCCAGCAGTGTGTTATTGGGGCAGGGGAACGCCTATGGCTACACCTTC

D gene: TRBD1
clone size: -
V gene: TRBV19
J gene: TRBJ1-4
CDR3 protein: CASTLGQSTNEKLFF
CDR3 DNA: TGTGCCAGTACCCTGGGACAGTCAACTAATGAAAAACTGTTTTTT

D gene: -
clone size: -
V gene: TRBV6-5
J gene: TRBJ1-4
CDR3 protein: CASQGPYNEKLFF
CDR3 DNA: TGTGCCAGTCAGGGGCCCTATAATGAAAAACTGTTTTTT

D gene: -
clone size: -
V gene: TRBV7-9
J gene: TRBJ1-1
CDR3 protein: CASSQSGPPGTEAFF
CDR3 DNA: TGTGCCAGCAGCCAGAGCGGGCCCCCTGGCACTGAAGCTTTCTTT

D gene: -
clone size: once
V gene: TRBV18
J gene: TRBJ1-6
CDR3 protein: CASSPRDSDGSPLHF
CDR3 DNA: TGTGCCAGCTCACCTAGGGACTCCGACGGCTCACCCCTCCACTTT

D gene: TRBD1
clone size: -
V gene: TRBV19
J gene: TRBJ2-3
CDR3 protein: CASSLGQGALMGTDTQYF
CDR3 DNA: TGTGCCAGTAGTCTTGGACAGGGGGCCCTTATGGGAACAGATACGCAGTATTTT

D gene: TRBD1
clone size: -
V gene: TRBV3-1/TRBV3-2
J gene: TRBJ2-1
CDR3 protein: CASSGDSPNEQFF
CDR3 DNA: TGTGCCAGCAGCGGGGACAGTCCCAATGAGCAGTTCTTC

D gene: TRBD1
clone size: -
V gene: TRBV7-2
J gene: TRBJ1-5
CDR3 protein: CASSSGQGAGPQHF
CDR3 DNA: TGTGCCAGCAGCTCCGGACAGGGAGCGGGGCCCCAGCATTTT

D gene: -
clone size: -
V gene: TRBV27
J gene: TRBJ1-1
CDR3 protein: CASSLGVGGNTEAFF
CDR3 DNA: TGTGCCAGCAGTTTAGGTGTAGGGGGGAACACTGAAGCTTTCTTT

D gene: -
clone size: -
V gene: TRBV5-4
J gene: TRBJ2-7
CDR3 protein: CASSLDSLSYEQYF
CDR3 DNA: TGTGCCAGCAGCTTGGACTCTCTCTCCTACGAGCAGTACTTC

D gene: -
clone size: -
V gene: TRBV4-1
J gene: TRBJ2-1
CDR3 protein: CASSQGGGSYNEQFF
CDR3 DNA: TGCGCCAGCAGCCAAGGGGGAGGCTCCTACAATGAGCAGTTCTTC

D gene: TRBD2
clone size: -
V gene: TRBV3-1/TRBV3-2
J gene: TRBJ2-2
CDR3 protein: CASSPGLAGNTGELFF
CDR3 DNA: TGTGCCAGCAGCCCGGGACTAGCGGGGAACACCGGGGAGCTGTTTTTT

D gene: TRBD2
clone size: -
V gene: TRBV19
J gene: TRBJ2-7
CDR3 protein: CASTLAGGSGYEQYF
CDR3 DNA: TGTGCCAGTACCCTAGCCGGGGGGTCGGGCTACGAGCAGTACTTC

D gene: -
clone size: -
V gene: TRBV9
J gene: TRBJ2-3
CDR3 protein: CASSVGGGYTDTQYF
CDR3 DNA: TGTGCCAGCAGCGTGGGTGGGGGGTACACAGATACGCAGTATTTT

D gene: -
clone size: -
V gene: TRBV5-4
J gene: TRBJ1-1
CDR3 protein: CASSFGQEAFF
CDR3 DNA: TGTGCCAGCAGCTTCGGACAGGAAGCTTTCTTT

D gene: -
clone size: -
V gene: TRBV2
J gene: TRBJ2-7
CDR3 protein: CASSEGPEQYF
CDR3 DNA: TGTGCCAGCAGTGAAGGGCCCGAGCAGTACTTC

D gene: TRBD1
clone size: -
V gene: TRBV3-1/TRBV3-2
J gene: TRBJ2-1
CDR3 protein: CASSFRDRTHNEQFF
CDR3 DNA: TGTGCCAGCAGCTTCCGGGACAGGACCCACAATGAGCAGTTCTTC

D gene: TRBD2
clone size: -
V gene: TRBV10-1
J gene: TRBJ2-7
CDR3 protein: CASSGGASGEYEQYF
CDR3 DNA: TGCGCCAGCAGTGGAGGGGCTAGCGGGGAGTACGAGCAGTACTTC

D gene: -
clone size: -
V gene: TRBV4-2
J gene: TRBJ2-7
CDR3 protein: CASSPAKHGRDEQYF
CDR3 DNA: TGTGCCAGCAGCCCTGCAAAACATGGGCGGGACGAGCAGTACTTC

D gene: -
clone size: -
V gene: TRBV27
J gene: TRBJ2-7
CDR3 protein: CASSPVGGPYEQYF
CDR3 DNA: TGTGCCAGCAGTCCCGTGGGGGGACCCTACGAGCAGTACTTC